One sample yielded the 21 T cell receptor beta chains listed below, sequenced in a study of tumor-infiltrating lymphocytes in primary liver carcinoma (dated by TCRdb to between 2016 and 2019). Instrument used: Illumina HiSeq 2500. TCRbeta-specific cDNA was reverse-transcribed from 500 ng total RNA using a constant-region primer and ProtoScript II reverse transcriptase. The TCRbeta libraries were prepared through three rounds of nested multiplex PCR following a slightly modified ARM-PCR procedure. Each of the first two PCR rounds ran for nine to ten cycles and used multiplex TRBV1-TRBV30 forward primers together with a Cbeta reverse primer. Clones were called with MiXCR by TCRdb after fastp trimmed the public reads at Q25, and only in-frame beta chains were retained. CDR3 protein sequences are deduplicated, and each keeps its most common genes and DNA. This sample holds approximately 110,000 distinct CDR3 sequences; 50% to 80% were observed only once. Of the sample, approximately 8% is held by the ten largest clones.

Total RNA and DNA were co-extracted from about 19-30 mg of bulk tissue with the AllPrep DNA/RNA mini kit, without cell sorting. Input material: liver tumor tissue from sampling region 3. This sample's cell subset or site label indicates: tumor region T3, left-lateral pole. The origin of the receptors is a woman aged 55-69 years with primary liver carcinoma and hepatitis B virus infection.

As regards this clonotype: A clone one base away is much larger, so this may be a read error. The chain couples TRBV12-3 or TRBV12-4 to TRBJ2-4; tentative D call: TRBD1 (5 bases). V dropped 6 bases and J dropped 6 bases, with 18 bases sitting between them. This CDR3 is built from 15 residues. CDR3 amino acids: CASRRRQNQRNIQYF. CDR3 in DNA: TGTGCCAGCAGGCGCCGACAGAATCAAAGAAACATTCAGTACTTC.

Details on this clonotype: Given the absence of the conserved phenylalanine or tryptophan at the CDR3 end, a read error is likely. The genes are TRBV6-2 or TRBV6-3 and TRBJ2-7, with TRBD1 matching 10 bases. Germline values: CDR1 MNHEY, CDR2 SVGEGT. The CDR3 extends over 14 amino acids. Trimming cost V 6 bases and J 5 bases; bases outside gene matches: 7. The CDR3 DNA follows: TGTGCCAGCAGCCCCGGGACAGGGGACGACGAGCAGTACCTC. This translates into CASSPGTGDDEQYL.

CDR3 region: CASSPDGSLLEQYF. The CDR3 region has the DNA TGTGCCAGCAGCCCCGACGGGTCCCTACTAGAGCAGTACTTC. The chain links TRBV11-3 to TRBJ2-7; D unclear. This CDR3 is 14 amino acids long. Trimming left V 5 bases short and J 7 bases short, with 18 bases between. The germline CDR1 and CDR2 sequences are SGHNT and YENEEA.

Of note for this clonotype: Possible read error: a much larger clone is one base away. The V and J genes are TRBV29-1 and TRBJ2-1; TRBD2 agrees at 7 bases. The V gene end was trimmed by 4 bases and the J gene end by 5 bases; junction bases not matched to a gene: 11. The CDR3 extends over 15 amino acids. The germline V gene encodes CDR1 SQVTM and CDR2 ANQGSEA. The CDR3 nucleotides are TGCAGCGTTGGTTCGGTGGGAGGGTGTGACAATGAGCAGTTCTTC. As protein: CSVGSVGGCDNEQFF.

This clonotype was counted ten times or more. The chain's CDR3 is CAWRRRGVKEQYF. Here the CDR3 DNA reads TGTGCCTGGAGGCGGCGGGGAGTCAAAGAGCAGTACTTC. The chain is built from TRBV30 and TRBJ2-7; maybe TRBD2 (6 bases). The CDR3 totals 13 residues. V lost 3 bases and J lost 7, with 16 bases in between. CDR1 is GTSNPN, CDR2 SVGIG, per germline (reference sequence).

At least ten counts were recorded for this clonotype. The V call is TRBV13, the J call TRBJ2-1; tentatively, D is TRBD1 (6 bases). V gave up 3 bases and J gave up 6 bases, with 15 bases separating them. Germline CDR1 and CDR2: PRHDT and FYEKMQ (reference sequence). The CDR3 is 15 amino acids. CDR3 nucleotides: TGTGCCAGCAGCTTCTACGGGACAAGAGGCAATGAGCAGTTCTTC. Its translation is CASSFYGTRGNEQFF.

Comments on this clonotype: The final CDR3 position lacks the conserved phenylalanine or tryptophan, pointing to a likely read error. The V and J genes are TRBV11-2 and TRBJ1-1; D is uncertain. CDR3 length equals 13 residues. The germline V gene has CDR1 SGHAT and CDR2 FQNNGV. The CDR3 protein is CAGSLESGSEAFY. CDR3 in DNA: TGTGCCGGCAGCTTAGAGTCGGGGAGCGAAGCTTTCTAT.

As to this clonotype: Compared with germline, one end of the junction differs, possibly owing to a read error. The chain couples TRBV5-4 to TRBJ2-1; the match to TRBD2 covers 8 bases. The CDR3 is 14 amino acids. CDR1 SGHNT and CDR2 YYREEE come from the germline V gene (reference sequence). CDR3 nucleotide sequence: TGTACAAGCAGCGGGAGTAGCTCCTACAATGAGCCGTTCTTC. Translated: CTSSGSSSYNEPFF.

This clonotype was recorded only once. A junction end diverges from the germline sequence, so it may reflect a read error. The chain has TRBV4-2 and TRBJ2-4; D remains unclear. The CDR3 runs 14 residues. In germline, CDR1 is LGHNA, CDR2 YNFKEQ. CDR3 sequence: CTSSQELTKNIQHF. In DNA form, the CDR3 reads TGTACCAGCAGCCAGGAACTAACCAAAAACATTCAGCACTTC.

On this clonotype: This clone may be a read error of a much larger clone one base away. As DNA, the CDR3 is TGTGCCAGCACCGCCGCAGGGGAAGGGACCCAGTACTTC. Translation gives CASTAAGEGTQYF. This sequence joins TRBV28 and TRBJ2-5, with D perhaps TRBD1 (6 bases). V was cut by 7 bases and J by 7 bases, with 16 bases left in between. The length of the CDR3 is 13 residues. Looked up from germline, CDR1 is MDHEN and CDR2 is SYDVKM.

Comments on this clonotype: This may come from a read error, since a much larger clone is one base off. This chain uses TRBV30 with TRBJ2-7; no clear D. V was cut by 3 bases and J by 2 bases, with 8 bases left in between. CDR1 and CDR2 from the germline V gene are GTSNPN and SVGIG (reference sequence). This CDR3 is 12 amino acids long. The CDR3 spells CAWRVNTYEQYF. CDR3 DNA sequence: TGTGCCTGGAGAGTGAACACCTACGAGCAGTACTTC.

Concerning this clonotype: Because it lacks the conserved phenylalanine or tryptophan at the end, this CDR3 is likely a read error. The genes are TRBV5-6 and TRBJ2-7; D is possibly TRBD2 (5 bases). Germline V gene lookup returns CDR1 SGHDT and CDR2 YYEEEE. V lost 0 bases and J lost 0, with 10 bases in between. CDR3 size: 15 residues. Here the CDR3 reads CASSLAGISSYEQYL. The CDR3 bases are TGTGCCAGCAGCTTGGCGGGGATTAGCTCCTACGAGCAGTACCTC.

The CDR3 spells CASSIGSEAFF. Here the CDR3 DNA reads TGTGCCAGCAGCATCGGTAGTGAAGCTTTCTTT. V usage is TRBV7-9 and J usage is TRBJ1-1; unclear D gene. V lost 5 bases to trimming and J lost 7 bases, with 8 bases between them. Germline CDR1 is SEHNR and CDR2 is FQNEAQ (reference sequence). The CDR3 sequence is 11 residues long. The variable domain in full, with the rest retrieved from reference TRBV7-9 and TRBJ1-1, is DTGVSQNPRHKITKRGQNVTFRCDPISEHNRLYWYRQTLGQGPEFLTYFQNEAQLEKSRLLSDRFSAERPKGSFSTLEIQRTEQGDSAMYLCASSIGSEAFFGQGTRLTVV.

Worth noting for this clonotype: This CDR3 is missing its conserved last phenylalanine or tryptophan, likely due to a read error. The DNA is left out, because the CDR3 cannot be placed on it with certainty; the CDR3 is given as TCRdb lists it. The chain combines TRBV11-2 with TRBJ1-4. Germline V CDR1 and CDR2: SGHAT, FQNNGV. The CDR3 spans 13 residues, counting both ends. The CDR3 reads CASSPHIGEKQFL.

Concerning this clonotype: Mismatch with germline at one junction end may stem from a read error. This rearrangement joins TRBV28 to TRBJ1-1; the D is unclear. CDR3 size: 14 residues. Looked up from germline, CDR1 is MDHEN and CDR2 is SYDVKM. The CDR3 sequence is CARSYPRGPEGAFF. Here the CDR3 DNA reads TGTGCCCGCAGTTACCCCCGCGGGCCCGAGGGAGCTTTCTTT.

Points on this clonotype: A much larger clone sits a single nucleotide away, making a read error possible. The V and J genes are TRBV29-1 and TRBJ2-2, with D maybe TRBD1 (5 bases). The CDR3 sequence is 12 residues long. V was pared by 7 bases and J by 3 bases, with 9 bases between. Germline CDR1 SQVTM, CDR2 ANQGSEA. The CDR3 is CSASRDTGELFF. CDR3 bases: TGCAGCGCTTCCAGGGACACCGGGGAGCTGTTTTTT.

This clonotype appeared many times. CDR3 amino acids: CASSFGVRGYTF. The CDR3 nucleotides read TGTGCCAGCAGTTTTGGGGTCCGTGGCTACACCTTC. The chain joins TRBV28 to TRBJ1-2, with unresolved D. Germline V gene sequence: CDR1 MDHEN, CDR2 SYDVKM. V was clipped by 3 bases and J by 7 bases, with 9 bases between them. This CDR3 contains 12 residues.

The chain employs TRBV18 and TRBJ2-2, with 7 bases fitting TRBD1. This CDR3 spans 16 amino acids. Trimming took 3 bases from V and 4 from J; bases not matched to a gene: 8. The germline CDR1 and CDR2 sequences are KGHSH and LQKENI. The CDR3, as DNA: TGTGCCAGCTCACCGCCCGGGACAGCAACCACCGGGGAGCTGTTTTTT. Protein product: CASSPPGTATTGELFF. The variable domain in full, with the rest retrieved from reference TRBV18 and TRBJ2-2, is NAGVMQNPRHLVRRRGQEARLRCSPMKGHSHVYWYRQLPEEGLKFMVYLQKENIIDESGMPKERFSAEFPKEGPSILRIQQVVRGDSAAYFCASSPPGTATTGELFFGEGSRLTVL.

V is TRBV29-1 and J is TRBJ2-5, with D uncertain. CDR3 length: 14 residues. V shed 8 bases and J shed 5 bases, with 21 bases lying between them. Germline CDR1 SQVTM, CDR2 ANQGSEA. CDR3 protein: CSSSRPDMGETQYF. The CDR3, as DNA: TGCAGCTCTTCGAGGCCCGACATGGGTGAGACCCAGTACTTC.

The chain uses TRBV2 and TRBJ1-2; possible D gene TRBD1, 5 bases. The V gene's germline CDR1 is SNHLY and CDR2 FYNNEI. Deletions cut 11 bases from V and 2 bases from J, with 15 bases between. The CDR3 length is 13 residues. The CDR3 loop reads CAPRTTGNYGYTF. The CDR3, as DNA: TGTGCCCCAAGGACAACCGGCAACTATGGCTACACCTTC.

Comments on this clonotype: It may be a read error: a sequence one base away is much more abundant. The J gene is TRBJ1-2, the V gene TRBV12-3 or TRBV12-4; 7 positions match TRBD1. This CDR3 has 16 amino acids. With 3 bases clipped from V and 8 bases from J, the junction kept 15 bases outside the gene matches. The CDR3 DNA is TGTGCCAGCAGTTTCCAGGGGGTCTCCCCGTCCCGAGGCTACACCTTC. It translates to CASSFQGVSPSRGYTF.